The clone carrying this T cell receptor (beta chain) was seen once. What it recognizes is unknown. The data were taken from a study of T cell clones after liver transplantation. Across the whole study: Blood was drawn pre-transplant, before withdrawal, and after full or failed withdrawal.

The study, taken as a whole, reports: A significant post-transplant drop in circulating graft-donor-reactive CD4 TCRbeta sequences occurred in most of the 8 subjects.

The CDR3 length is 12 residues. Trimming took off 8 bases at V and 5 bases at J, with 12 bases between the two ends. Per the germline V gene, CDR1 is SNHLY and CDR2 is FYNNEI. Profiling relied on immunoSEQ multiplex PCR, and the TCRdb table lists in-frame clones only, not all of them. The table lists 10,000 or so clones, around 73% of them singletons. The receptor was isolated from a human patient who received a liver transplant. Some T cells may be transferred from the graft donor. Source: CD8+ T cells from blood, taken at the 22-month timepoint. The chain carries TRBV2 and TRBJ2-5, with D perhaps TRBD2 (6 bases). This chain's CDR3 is CASGGALETQYF. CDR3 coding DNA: TGTGCCAGCGGCGGGGCATTGGAGACCCAGTACTTC.